The source of this T cell receptor beta chain is a study of blood T cell repertoires in COVID-19. About the research overall: Sites in the United States, Italy and Spain provided acute and convalescent COVID-19 samples. PBMCs, B-cell-depleted T cells, or T cells were the source of the cDNA or gDNA that made up the material.

As handled by the study authors: Scientists estimated how many nucleated cells there were by amplifying reference gene primers. Profiling relied on immunoSEQ multiplex PCR, and the TCRdb table lists in-frame clones only, not all of them. The DNA gave D and trimming, while V, J and clone size come from that table. The table lists 210,000 or so clones, around 81% of them singletons. The age range of participants was about 18 to 95 years, with residence in roughly 25 US areas. The sequenced sample was PBMCs or T cells enriched from blood (not recorded which). This sequence originates from a woman between 45 and 65 years old with acute COVID-19.

In DNA form, the CDR3 reads TGTGCCAGCTCACCCCTGGGACAGGGGAATTCACCCCTCCACTTT. Its translation is CASSPLGQGNSPLHF. V is TRBV18 and J is TRBJ1-6; 10 bases fit TRBD1. With 3 bases clipped from V and 7 bases from J, the junction kept 3 bases outside the gene matches. CDR1 is KGHSH and CDR2 is LQKENI in the germline V gene. This CDR3 has 15 amino acids.